The 3 T cell receptor beta chains presented below share a single source sample, sequenced in a study of identical twins. TCRdb itself ran the 5' RACE reads through MiXCR, one entry per CDR3 protein. The data hold around 100,000 distinct CDR3 sequences, with 5.9% observed a single time. The sample comprised memory T cells sorted from blood. These receptors were collected from a woman aged 45 to 65 in good health.

This clonotype was seen ten or more times. The chain carries TRBV2 and TRBJ2-1, with 15 bases lining up with TRBD2. Unmatched junction bases numbered 8, after V lost 4 bases and J lost 10 bases. The CDR3 is made up of 16 amino acids. Germline CDR1 reads SNHLY; CDR2 reads FYNNEI. CDR3 sequence: CASSGGLAGGKSEQFF. The CDR3 nucleotides are TGTGCCAGCAGTGGAGGACTAGCGGGAGGGAAATCCGAGCAGTTCTTC.

This clonotype was counted at least ten times. The chain employs TRBV20-1 and TRBJ2-1; TRBD2 matches at 11 bases. Unmatched junction bases numbered 4, after V lost 3 bases and J lost 0 bases. Germline-derived CDR1 and CDR2 are DFQATT and SNEGSKA (reference sequence). The CDR3 is 16 residues long. The CDR3 spells CSARVAGGYSYNEQFF. CDR3 sequence (DNA): TGCAGTGCTAGGGTAGCGGGAGGGTACTCCTACAATGAGCAGTTCTTC.

Ten or more counts support this clonotype. The V call is TRBV7-9, the J call TRBJ1-2, with 12 bases aligning to TRBD1. Trimming at V came to 4 bases and at J to 4 bases, leaving 7 bases not matched to a gene. In germline, CDR1 is SEHNR, CDR2 FQNEAQ (reference sequence). CDR3 length equals 16 residues. This chain's CDR3 is CASSSGTGGATYGYTF. DNA of the CDR3: TGTGCCAGCAGCTCCGGGACAGGGGGCGCGACCTATGGCTACACCTTC.